This passage covers 3 T cell receptor beta chains from one sample sequenced in a study of cytomegalovirus exposure and HLA in healthy donors. The PCR made use of 60 Vbeta and 13 Jbeta primers. The data were produced by immunoSEQ multiplex PCR, yet TCRdb's version contains in-frame clones alone and is incomplete. The sample includes approximately 59,000 clones, about two thirds of them seen just once. The specimen was PBMCs. These receptors all stem from a man in his forties or fifties in good health and CMV-seropositive.

V gene TRBV2 combines with J gene TRBJ2-7; TRBD1 agrees at 10 bases. Germline V gene lookup returns CDR1 SNHLY and CDR2 FYNNEI. V lost 7 bases and J lost 4; bases outside the gene matches: 7. The CDR3 contains 14 residues. CDR3: CASKSTGGGYEQYF. In DNA form, the CDR3 reads TGTGCCAGCAAATCGACAGGGGGCGGGTACGAGCAGTACTTC.

V is TRBV5-6 and J is TRBJ1-1; D is unclear. V lost 4 bases to trimming and J lost 3 bases, with 13 bases between them. The CDR3 is 14 amino acids. From germline, CDR1 is SGHDT and CDR2 YYEEEE. This chain's CDR3 is CASSVDFGDTEAFF. CDR3 nucleotides: TGTGCCAGCAGCGTTGATTTCGGGGACACTGAAGCTTTCTTT. Supplemented by reference TRBV5-6 and TRBJ1-1, the full variable domain reads DAGVTQSPTHLIKTRGQQVTLRCSPKSGHDTVSWYQQALGQGPQFIFQYYEEEERQRGNFPDRFSGHQFPNYSSELNVNALLLGDSALYLCASSVDFGDTEAFFGQGTRLTVV.

A single count supports this clone. The chain recombines TRBV19 with TRBJ1-2; D perhaps matches TRBD1 (6 bases). V was pared by 7 bases and J by 7 bases, with 19 bases between. The CDR3 runs to 14 residues. From germline, CDR1 is LNHDA and CDR2 SQIVND (reference sequence). The CDR3 region has the DNA TGTGCCAGTACCTTTGGACAGTCCGAGGGTGGCTACACCTTC. Translating it yields CASTFGQSEGGYTF.